This T cell receptor beta chain emerged from a study of shared clonotypes between healthy human individuals. Study in general: Plates per donor: three CD4 naive, three CD4 memory, two CD8 naive, one CD8 memory. Study-wide results and caveats: Unshared clonotypes carried lower generation probabilities than those common to all four donors. Some naive CD4 clonotypes, roughly 4.8%, turned up in common across several donors. Clonotype sharing among donors was expected to depend on sequencing depth.

The CDR3 is 15 amino acids. Germline CDR1 reads SGHDT; CDR2 reads YYEEEE. The germline V and J ends were trimmed by 2 bases and 0 bases, with 9 bases remaining between them. Details on this clone: Its specificity is unknown.

Terminally differentiated effector memory CD45RA+ cells were left out of the naive CD8 fraction, which was CD45RO-negative and positively selected for CCR7. Sequenced by immunoSEQ multiplex PCR; TCRdb stores in-frame clones only, minus some. The repertoire holds some 800,000 clones, with 80% to 95% as singletons. The sequenced material came from naive CD8+ T cells sorted from blood. This chain links TRBV5-6 with TRBJ2-1; weak D call: TRBD1 (6 bases). The TCR was taken from a man aged 25 to 45 in good health. The CDR3 nucleotides read TGTGCCAGCAGCTTCGGGACAAGCTCCTACAATGAGCAGTTCTTC. As protein: CASSFGTSSYNEQFF.